The 8 T cell receptor beta chains in this list originate from one sample, sequenced in a study of blood T cell repertoires in COVID-19. Only in-frame clones appear in the TCRdb table, and some are missing; sequencing was by immunoSEQ multiplex PCR. The repertoire has about 130,000 clones, around nine tenths of them found once; the top ten carry about an eighth. Sequenced material: peripheral blood. These receptors were obtained from a woman in her 70s with COVID-19, enrolled during active disease.

The gene calls are TRBV7-2 and TRBJ2-7; 11 bases fit TRBD2. The CDR3 is 17 amino acids. Trimming at V came to 5 bases and at J to 4 bases, leaving 13 bases not matched to a gene. CDR1 is SGHTA and CDR2 is FQGNSA in the germline V gene. The CDR3 protein is CASSPRGGPSGGYEQYF. The CDR3 bases are TGTGCCAGCAGCCCCCGGGGCGGGCCTAGCGGGGGGTACGAGCAGTACTTC.

The chain is built from TRBV6-4 and TRBJ2-1; 10 bases are a match to TRBD1. The junction had 5 bases not matched to a gene; V was cut back by 2 bases and J by 4 bases. The germline V gene has CDR1 MRHNA and CDR2 SNTAGT. This CDR3 contains 16 residues. The DNA of the CDR3 is TGTGCCAGCAGTGACGTTGACAGGGGGCTTTACAATGAGCAGTTCTTC. Its protein is CASSDVDRGLYNEQFF.

J is TRBJ2-3 and V is TRBV13; 12 bases fit TRBD2. The CDR3 runs 19 residues. Germline V gene sequence: CDR1 PRHDT, CDR2 FYEKMQ (reference sequence). Germline trimming cut 1 base from V and 3 bases from J; bases unmatched to any gene: 11. The CDR3 nucleotides are TGTGCCAGCAGCTTAGAGACTAGCGGGGGATCTACTAATACAGATACGCAGTATTTT. Amino acid sequence: CASSLETSGGSTNTDTQYF.

V usage is TRBV5-1 and J usage is TRBJ2-3, with 9 positions matching TRBD2. J gave up 4 bases and V 0 bases, and 6 bases lay outside the gene matches. The germline CDR1 and CDR2 sequences are SGHRS and YFSETQ. The CDR3 is made up of 16 amino acids. CDR3 DNA sequence: TGCGCCAGCAGCTTGGGACTAGCGGTCCTACCAGATACGCAGTATTTT. It codes for CASSLGLAVLPDTQYF.

The chain joins TRBV28 to TRBJ1-3; TRBD1 might be the D (6 bases). This CDR3 region has 15 residues. Germline CDR1 MDHEN, CDR2 SYDVKM. Trimming stripped 7 bases from V and 0 bases from J, with 13 bases between. As DNA, the CDR3 is TGTGCCAGCACCTCCGTAGGGGGCTCTGGAAACACCATATATTTT. Protein product: CASTSVGGSGNTIYF.

This clone was counted a few times. V gene TRBV28 combines with J gene TRBJ1-1, with unresolved D. Germline V gives CDR1 MDHEN, CDR2 SYDVKM. V lost 6 bases and J 10 bases, leaving 15 bases between the germline ends. This CDR3 contains 12 residues. The CDR3 loop is CASSPTEGGAFF. The CDR3 DNA reads TGTGCCAGCAGCCCGACCGAGGGAGGAGCTTTCTTT.

V is TRBV27 and J is TRBJ2-1; a weak D match, TRBD2 (5 bases). Trimming took 5 bases from V and 5 from J, leaving 7 bases between them. Germline V CDR1 and CDR2: MNHEY, SMNVEV (reference sequence). The CDR3 runs to 12 residues. CDR3 bases: TGTGCCAGCAGTACGCGGGACAATGAGCAGTTCTTC. This translates into CASSTRDNEQFF.

This chain connects TRBV5-1 to TRBJ1-1; D is unclear. There are 13 residues in the CDR3. Germline CDR1 SGHRS, CDR2 YFSETQ. The V end was cut by 5 bases, the J end by 1 base, with 9 bases between. This CDR3 reads CASRDQANTEAFF. CDR3 coding DNA: TGCGCCAGCAGGGATCAGGCGAACACTGAAGCTTTCTTT.